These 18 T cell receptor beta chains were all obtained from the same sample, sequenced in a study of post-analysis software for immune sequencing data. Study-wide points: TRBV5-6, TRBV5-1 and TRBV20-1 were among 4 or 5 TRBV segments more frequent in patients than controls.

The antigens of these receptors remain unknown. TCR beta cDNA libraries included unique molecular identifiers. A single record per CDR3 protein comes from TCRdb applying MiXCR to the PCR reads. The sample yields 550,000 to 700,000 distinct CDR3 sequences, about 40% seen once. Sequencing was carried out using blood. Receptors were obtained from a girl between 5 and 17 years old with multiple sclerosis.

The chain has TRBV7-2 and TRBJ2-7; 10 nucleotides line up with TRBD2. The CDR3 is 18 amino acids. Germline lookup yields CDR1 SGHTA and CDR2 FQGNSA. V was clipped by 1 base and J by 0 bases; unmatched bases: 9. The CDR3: CASSLVALAGVLSYEQYF. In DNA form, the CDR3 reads TGTGCCAGCAGCTTAGTTGCCCTAGCGGGGGTCCTCTCCTACGAGCAGTACTTC.

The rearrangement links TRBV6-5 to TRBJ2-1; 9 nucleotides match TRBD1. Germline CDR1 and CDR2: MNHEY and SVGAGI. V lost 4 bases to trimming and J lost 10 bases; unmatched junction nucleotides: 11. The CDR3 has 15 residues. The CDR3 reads CASSSKNRGRNEQFF. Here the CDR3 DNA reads TGTGCCAGCAGTTCAAAGAACAGGGGGCGCAACGAGCAGTTCTTC.

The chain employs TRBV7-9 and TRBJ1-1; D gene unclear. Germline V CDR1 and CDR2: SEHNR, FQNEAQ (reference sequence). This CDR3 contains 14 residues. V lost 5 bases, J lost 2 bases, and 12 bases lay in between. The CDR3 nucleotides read TGTGCCAGCAGCCCCGATCCATTAAACACTGAAGCTTTCTTT. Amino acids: CASSPDPLNTEAFF.

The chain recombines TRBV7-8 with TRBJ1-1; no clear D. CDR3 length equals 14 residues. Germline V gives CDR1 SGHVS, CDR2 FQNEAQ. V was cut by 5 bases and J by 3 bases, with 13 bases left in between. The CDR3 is CASSRGVRDTEAFF. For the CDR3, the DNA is TGTGCCAGCAGCCGGGGTGTAAGGGACACTGAAGCTTTCTTT.

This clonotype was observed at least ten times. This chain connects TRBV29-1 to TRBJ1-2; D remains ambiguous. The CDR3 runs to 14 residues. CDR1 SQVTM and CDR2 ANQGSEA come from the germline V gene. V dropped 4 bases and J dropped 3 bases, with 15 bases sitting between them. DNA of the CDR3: TGCAGCGTTGTGGGTCAGGATGGGGACTATGGCTACACCTTC. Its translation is CSVVGQDGDYGYTF.

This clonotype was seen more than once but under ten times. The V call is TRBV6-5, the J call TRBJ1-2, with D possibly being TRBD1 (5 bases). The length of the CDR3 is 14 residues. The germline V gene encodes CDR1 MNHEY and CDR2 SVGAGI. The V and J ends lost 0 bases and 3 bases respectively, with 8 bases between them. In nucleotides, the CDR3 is TGTGCCAGCAGTTACTCGTTAGGGGACTATGGCTACACCTTC. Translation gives CASSYSLGDYGYTF.

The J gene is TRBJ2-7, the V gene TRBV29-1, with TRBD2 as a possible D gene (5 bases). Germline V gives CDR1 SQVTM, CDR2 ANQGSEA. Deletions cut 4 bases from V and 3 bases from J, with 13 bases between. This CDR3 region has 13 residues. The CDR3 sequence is CSVAGLLFYEQYF. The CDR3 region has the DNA TGCAGCGTTGCCGGACTCCTTTTCTACGAGCAGTACTTC.

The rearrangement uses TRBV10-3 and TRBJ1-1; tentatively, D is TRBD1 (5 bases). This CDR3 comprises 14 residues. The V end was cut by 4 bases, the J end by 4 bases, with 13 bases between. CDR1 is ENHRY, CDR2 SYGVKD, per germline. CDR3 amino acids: CAISVREAGTEAFF. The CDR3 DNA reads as TGTGCCATCAGTGTCAGGGAGGCAGGCACTGAAGCTTTCTTT.

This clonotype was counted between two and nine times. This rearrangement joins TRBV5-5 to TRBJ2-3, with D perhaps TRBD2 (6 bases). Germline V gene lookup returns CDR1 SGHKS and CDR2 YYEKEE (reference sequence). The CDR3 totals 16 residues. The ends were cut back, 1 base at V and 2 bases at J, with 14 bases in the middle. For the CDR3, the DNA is TGTGCCAGCAGCTTGAAAGTAGCGGAAACCACAGATACGCAGTATTTT. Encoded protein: CASSLKVAETTDTQYF.

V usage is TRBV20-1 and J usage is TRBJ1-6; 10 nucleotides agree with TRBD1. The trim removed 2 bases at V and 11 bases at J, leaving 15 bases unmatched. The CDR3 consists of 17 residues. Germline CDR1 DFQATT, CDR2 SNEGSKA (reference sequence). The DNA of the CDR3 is TGCAGTGCTAGACGAACCACCGGGACAGGGGTCTGGACACCCCTCCACTTT. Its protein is CSARRTTGTGVWTPLHF.

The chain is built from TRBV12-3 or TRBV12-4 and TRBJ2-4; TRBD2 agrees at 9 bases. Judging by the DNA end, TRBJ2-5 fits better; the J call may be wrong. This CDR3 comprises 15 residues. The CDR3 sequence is CASAQDLAGKETQYF. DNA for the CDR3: TGTGCCAGCGCTCAGGACCTAGCGGGAAAAGAGACCCAGTACTTC.

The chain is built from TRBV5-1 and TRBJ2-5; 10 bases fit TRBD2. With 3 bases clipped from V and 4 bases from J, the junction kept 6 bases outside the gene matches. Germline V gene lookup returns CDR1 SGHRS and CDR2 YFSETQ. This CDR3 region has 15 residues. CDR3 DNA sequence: TGCGCCAGCAGCTCGGGACTAGCGAAAGGAGAGACCCAGTACTTC. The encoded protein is CASSSGLAKGETQYF.

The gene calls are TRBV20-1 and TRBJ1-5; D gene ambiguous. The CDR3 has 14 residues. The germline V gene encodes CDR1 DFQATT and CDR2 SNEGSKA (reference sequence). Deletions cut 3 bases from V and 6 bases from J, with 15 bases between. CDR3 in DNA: TGCAGTGCTAGCCCGGGAACGCGGACTCAGCCCCAGCATTTT. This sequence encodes CSASPGTRTQPQHF.

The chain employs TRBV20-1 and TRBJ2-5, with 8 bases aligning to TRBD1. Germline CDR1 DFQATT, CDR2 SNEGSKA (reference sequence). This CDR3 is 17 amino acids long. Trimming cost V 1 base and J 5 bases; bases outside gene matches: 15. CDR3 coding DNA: TGCAGTGCTAGAGCTGGAACAGGGGGTCCTGAGGGGGAGACCCAGTACTTC. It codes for CSARAGTGGPEGETQYF.

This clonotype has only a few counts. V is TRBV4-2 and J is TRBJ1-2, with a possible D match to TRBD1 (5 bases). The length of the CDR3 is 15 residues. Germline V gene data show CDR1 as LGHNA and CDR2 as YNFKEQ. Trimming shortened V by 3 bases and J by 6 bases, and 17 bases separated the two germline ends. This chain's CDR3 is CASSQGEGAYDGYTF. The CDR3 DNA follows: TGTGCCAGCAGCCAGGGGGAAGGGGCCTATGATGGCTACACCTTC.

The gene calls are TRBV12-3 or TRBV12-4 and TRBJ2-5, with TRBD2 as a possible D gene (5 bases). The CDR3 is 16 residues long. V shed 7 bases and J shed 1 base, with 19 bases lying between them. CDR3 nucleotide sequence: TGTGCCAGCACCCCCGAGGGCAGGCTGAGCCAAGAGACCCAGTACTTC. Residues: CASTPEGRLSQETQYF.

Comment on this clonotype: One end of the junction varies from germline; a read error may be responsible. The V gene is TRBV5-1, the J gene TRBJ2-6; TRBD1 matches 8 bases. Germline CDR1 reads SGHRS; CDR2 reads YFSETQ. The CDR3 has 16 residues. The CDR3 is CASSSGQGTGANVRTF. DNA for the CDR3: TGCGCCAGCAGCTCCGGACAGGGCACTGGGGCCAACGTCCGGACTTTC.

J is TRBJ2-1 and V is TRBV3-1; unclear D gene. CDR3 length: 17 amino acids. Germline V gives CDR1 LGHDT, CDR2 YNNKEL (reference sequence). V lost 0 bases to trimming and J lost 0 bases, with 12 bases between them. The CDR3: CASSQDLPESSYNEQFF. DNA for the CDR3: TGTGCCAGCAGCCAAGATCTCCCGGAGAGCTCCTACAATGAGCAGTTCTTC.